A selection of T cell receptor beta chains follows, all from one sample in a study of CD8+CD57+ T cells in acquired aplastic anemia. One entry per CDR3 protein, called by TCRdb with MiXCR from the reads. The table has roughly 250,000 distinct CDR3 sequences, 65% to 90% seen once. Sequenced sample: sorted CD4+, CD8+, or CD8+CD57+ T cells (not recorded which) from PBMCs. The receptors shown here come from a human donor with aplastic anemia. CDR3s include the opening cysteine and the closing phenylalanine or tryptophan. D genes are given only for firm matches. For some rows the clone size is stated as once, few or many, or as a class when expanded; others skip it.

D gene: -; J gene: TRBJ2-5; V gene: TRBV5-4; clone size: -; CDR3 protein: CASSELNSQYF; CDR3 DNA: TGTGCCAGCAGCGAACTAAATTCCCAGTACTTC
D gene: -; J gene: TRBJ2-3; V gene: TRBV5-6; clone size: -; CDR3 protein: CASSPRGSPDTQYF; CDR3 DNA: TGTGCCAGCAGCCCGCGAGGTAGTCCCGATACGCAGTATTTT
D gene: -; J gene: TRBJ2-2; V gene: TRBV24-1; clone size: -; CDR3 protein: CATSDKKTAGEELF; CDR3 DNA: TGTGCCACCAGTGACAAGAAAACAGCCGGGGAGGAGCTTTTT
D gene: -; J gene: TRBJ1-1; V gene: TRBV5-6; clone size: -; CDR3 protein: CASSFTSGRGEAFF; CDR3 DNA: TGCGCCAGCAGCTTTACTAGCGGGCGAGGTGAAGCTTTCTTT
D gene: TRBD1; J gene: TRBJ1-6; V gene: TRBV7-9; clone size: -; CDR3 protein: CASSFGGGGWSDALHF; CDR3 DNA: TGTGCCAGCAGCTTTGGAGGGGGCGGGTGGAGCGATGCGCTCCACTTT
D gene: -; J gene: TRBJ2-4; V gene: TRBV7-3; clone size: few; CDR3 protein: CASRGAGNIEYF; CDR3 DNA: TGTGCCAGCAGAGGAGCTGGGAACATTGAGTATTTC
D gene: TRBD1; J gene: TRBJ1-5; V gene: TRBV6-5; clone size: -; CDR3 protein: CASSKDRENQPQHF; CDR3 DNA: TGTGCCAGCAGTAAGGACAGGGAGAATCAGCCCCAGCATTTT
D gene: -; J gene: TRBJ1-5; V gene: TRBV15; clone size: once; CDR3 protein: CATSRDIGRDGQPQHF; CDR3 DNA: TGTGCCACCAGCAGAGATATAGGCAGGGACGGCCAGCCCCAGCATTTT
D gene: -; J gene: TRBJ2-3; V gene: TRBV7-8; clone size: -; CDR3 protein: CASSFAADPDTQYF; CDR3 DNA: TGTGCCAGCAGCTTTGCGGCAGACCCCGATACGCAGTATTTT
D gene: -; J gene: TRBJ2-1; V gene: TRBV7-8; clone size: few; CDR3 protein: CASSRLPRANEQFF; CDR3 DNA: TGTGCCAGCAGCCGCCTCCCGAGGGCGAATGAGCAGTTCTTC